This TCR beta chain stems from a study of cytomegalovirus exposure and HLA in healthy donors. Study-level findings and limits: In a later analysis, 15,000 to 20,000 TCR beta sequences were associated with HLA alleles at 0.05 false discovery rate. Within a later analysis, the majority of CMV-associated TCR beta chains appeared HLA-restricted.

Primers included in the PCR were 60 Vbeta and 13 Jbeta primers. The repertoire was sequenced with immunoSEQ multiplex PCR; TCRdb's copy has only in-frame clones and lacks some. The table for this sample gives some 120,000 clones. With respect to this clone: Antigen specificity is unknown.

The CDR3 is 16 residues long. The V gene lost 3 bases and the J gene lost 7 bases, with 18 bases spanning the gap. Germline V gene lookup returns CDR1 MDHEN and CDR2 SYDVKM. V and J are TRBV28 and TRBJ1-4, with D unclear. The specimen was PBMCs. This TCR was recovered from a man aged 25-45 years in good health and CMV-seronegative. As DNA, the CDR3 is TGTGCCAGCAGTTTCGTCGAGTCGGAGCAGATTGAAAAACTGTTTTTT. Encoded protein: CASSFVESEQIEKLFF. The full variable domain, its missing parts supplied by reference TRBV28 and TRBJ1-4, is DVKVTQSSRYLVKRTGEKVFLECVQDMDHENMFWYRQDPGLGLRLIYFSYDVKMKEKGDIPEGYSVSREKKERFSLILESASTNQTSMYLCASSFVESEQIEKLFFGSGTQLSVL.